Listed below are T cell receptor beta chains from one sample, sequenced in a study of beta chain features in type 1 diabetes. Clones were sequenced by immunoSEQ multiplex PCR, and TCRdb holds only the in-frame ones, with some missing. The data hold about 650,000 clones, with around 11% observed a single time. The specimen was naive CD4+ T cells from blood. The receptors were sampled from a young man with type 1 diabetes. Both conserved end residues are part of each CDR3. Fields, in order: V gene, D gene, J gene, clone size, CDR3 protein, CDR3 DNA. The D gene is left open where the match is weak. Some rows mark clone size as missing; the rest say once, few, many or name a class of expanded clone.

TRBV4-1	TRBD2	TRBJ2-2	.	CASSQALAGMNTGELFF	TGCGCCAGCAGCCAAGCTTTAGCGGGGATGAACACCGGGGAGCTGTTTTTT
TRBV6-5	.	TRBJ1-2	.	CATSFGTGNYGYTF	TGTGCCACCAGTTTTGGTACAGGGAACTATGGCTACACCTTC
TRBV7-6	.	TRBJ1-2	.	CASSSGPSYGYTF	TGTGCCAGCAGCTCGGGACCCAGCTATGGCTACACCTTC
TRBV2	.	TRBJ1-1	few	CASTGRTEAFF	TGTGCCAGCACCGGTAGGACTGAAGCTTTCTTT
TRBV14	.	TRBJ1-5	.	CASSGSGAQPQHF	TGTGCCAGCAGCGGGAGTGGGGCCCAGCCCCAGCATTTT
TRBV4-3	TRBD2	TRBJ2-7	.	CASSQGGGGYEQYF	TGCGCCAGCAGCCAAGGCGGGGGAGGCTACGAGCAGTACTTC
TRBV5-1	.	TRBJ2-2	.	CASSLAAGNTGELFF	TGCGCCAGCAGCTTGGCGGCAGGGAACACCGGGGAGCTGTTTTTT
TRBV7-9	.	TRBJ1-6	few	CASSLAVESPLHF	TGTGCCAGCAGCTTAGCGGTTGAGTCACCCCTCCACTTT
TRBV6-5	TRBD1	TRBJ2-3	few	CASSTTGGLKDTQYF	TGTGCCAGCAGTACGACAGGGGGCCTGAAAGATACGCAGTATTTT
TRBV18	TRBD1	TRBJ1-2	.	CASSPRQGIFVGYTF	TGTGCCAGCTCACCTCGACAGGGCATATTCGTAGGCTACACCTTC
TRBV10-3	.	TRBJ2-5	few	CAIEARRGETQYF	TGTGCCATCGAGGCTAGAAGAGGAGAGACCCAGTACTTC
TRBV4-1	TRBD1	TRBJ1-1	.	CASSLRDRETEAFF	TGCGCCAGCAGCCTAAGGGACAGGGAGACTGAAGCTTTCTTT